The 8 T cell receptor beta chains below all came from one sample that was sequenced in a study of human T cells and chemical hapten exposure. Regarding time point: patch test 3, about 24 weeks after DPC sensitization. Treatment specified: therapeutic diphenylcyclopropenone sensitization with weekly scalp DPC. TCRdb ran MiXCR on the RACE reads and lists one entry per CDR3 protein. The sample lists roughly 90,000 distinct CDR3 sequences, 9.5% to 13% seen once, with 0.8% to 1.2% in the top ten. The sample here was whole blood, taken in connection with sensitization to the hapten diphenylcyclopropenone (DPC). These receptors were obtained from a woman aged 25 to 39 with alopecia areata. Some clones in this sample may be carry-over from other donors' samples.

This clonotype has a count of ten or more. V and J are TRBV20-1 and TRBJ1-1; D is ambiguous. The CDR3 extends over 9 amino acids. The germline gives CDR1 DFQATT, CDR2 SNEGSKA (reference sequence). V was cut by 0 bases and J by 11 bases, with 4 bases left in between. The DNA of the CDR3 is TGCAGTGCTAGAGATAAGGCTTTCTTT. It yields the protein CSARDKAFF.

This sequence joins TRBV2 and TRBJ1-1; D unresolved. The CDR3 covers 13 residues. Germline CDR1 is SNHLY and CDR2 is FYNNEI. Between the trimmed V and J ends, which lost 2 bases and 10 bases, there was a span of 14 bases. The CDR3 bases are TGTGCCAGCAGTGAAACACGAGCTCCGGTAGCTTTCTTT. It encodes CASSETRAPVAFF.

V is TRBV10-2 and J is TRBJ1-2; no reliable D call. From germline, CDR1 is WSHSY and CDR2 SAAADI. The CDR3 spans 14 residues. V shed 2 bases and J shed 4 bases, with 11 bases lying between them. This CDR3 reads CASSETLASYGYTF. CDR3 bases: TGCGCCAGCAGTGAGACTTTAGCCTCCTATGGCTACACCTTC.

This chain links TRBV28 with TRBJ2-5; unclear D gene. This CDR3 comprises 15 residues. CDR1 and CDR2 from the germline V gene are MDHEN and SYDVKM. Trimming took 1 base from V and 4 from J, leaving 13 bases between them. The CDR3 region is CASSLFSWGTETQYF. DNA for the CDR3: TGTGCCAGCAGTTTATTCTCGTGGGGAACAGAGACCCAGTACTTC.

The chain links TRBV6-5 to TRBJ2-2; weak D call: TRBD2 (5 bases). The length of the CDR3 is 16 residues. Germline-derived CDR1 and CDR2 are MNHEY and SVGAGI. V shed 6 bases and J shed 0 bases, with 14 bases lying between them. The CDR3 loop is CASSRRSGTNTGELFF. DNA of the CDR3: TGTGCCAGCAGCCGCAGGTCGGGAACGAACACCGGGGAGCTGTTTTTT.

The rearrangement links TRBV28 to TRBJ2-2, with a weak D call TRBD1 (6 bases). This CDR3 comprises 12 residues. CDR1 is MDHEN and CDR2 is SYDVKM in the germline V gene. Trimming removed 6 bases from V and 7 bases from J, with 9 bases in between. In DNA, the CDR3 is TGTGCCAGCAGCCTAGGGGGCGGGGAGCTGTTTTTT. Its protein is CASSLGGGELFF.

This clonotype was counted at least ten times. The rearrangement uses TRBV21-1 and TRBJ2-7. TRBV21-1 is designated a pseudogene. The CDR3 totals 14 residues. CDR3 sequence reads: CASSKGMGSYEQYV. CDR3 coding DNA: TGTGCCAGCAGCAAAGGTATGGGCTCCTACGAGCAGTACGTC.

In its sample, this clonotype was seen a few times. This rearrangement joins TRBV24-1 to TRBJ1-2; weak D call: TRBD1 (6 bases). CDR1 KGHDR and CDR2 SFDVKD come from the germline V gene. This CDR3 spans 14 amino acids. V gave up 7 bases and J gave up 6 bases, with 17 bases separating them. Here the CDR3 reads CATSRAGTPHGYTF. As DNA, the CDR3 is TGTGCCACCAGCAGGGCCGGGACACCTCATGGCTACACCTTC.